The next 19 T cell receptor beta chains were all read from a single sample in a study of T cell responses to AZD1222 COVID-19 vaccine. Data came from immunoSEQ multiplex PCR; TCRdb stores just in-frame clones and leaves some out. Of about 140,000 clones listed, around nine tenths are singletons. The source was peripheral blood, collected on day 0 of AZD1222 vaccination. The source of these receptors is an adult in good health.

The V gene is TRBV30, the J gene TRBJ2-2, with D perhaps matching TRBD1 (5 bases). Trimming removed 3 bases at V and 6 bases at J, with 8 bases between. CDR3 length: 12 residues. Germline CDR1 GTSNPN, CDR2 SVGIG (reference sequence). CDR3 DNA: TGTGCCTGGAGAGTAGGGGCCGGGGAGCTGTTTTTT. Translated: CAWRVGAGELFF.

This chain joins TRBV29-1 and TRBJ1-2; possibly TRBD1 for D (5 bases). The CDR3 totals 11 residues. Trimming removed 7 bases at V and 8 bases at J, with 14 bases between. Germline V gives CDR1 SQVTM, CDR2 ANQGSEA. Written as DNA, the CDR3 is TGCAGCGGGGGGAGCGTCTGGGGCTACACCTTC. Translation: CSGGSVWGYTF.

The chain employs TRBV7-9 and TRBJ1-1, with D unresolved. The CDR3 extends over 14 amino acids. Trimming stripped 1 base from V and 2 bases from J, with 8 bases between. Germline V gene sequence: CDR1 SEHNR, CDR2 FQNEAQ (reference sequence). CDR3 sequence: CASSLVEDNTEAFF. The CDR3 bases are TGTGCCAGCAGCTTAGTGGAAGATAACACTGAAGCTTTCTTT.

V usage is TRBV28 and J usage is TRBJ1-3; D is undetermined. Germline loops: CDR1 MDHEN, CDR2 SYDVKM. V was trimmed by 5 bases and J by 8 bases, leaving 16 bases between them. The CDR3 extends over 14 amino acids. The CDR3 spells CASSPYAGVDTIYF. The CDR3 region has the DNA TGTGCCAGCAGTCCCTACGCGGGAGTGGACACCATATATTTT.

This clone was recorded only once. The gene calls are TRBV12-3 or TRBV12-4 and TRBJ1-5; D is ambiguous. The CDR3 has 13 residues. Trimming shortened V by 1 base and J by 4 bases, and 5 bases separated the two germline ends. The CDR3 nucleotides read TGTGCCAGCAGTTTAGAACCAAATCAGCCCCAGCATTTT. This gives the protein CASSLEPNQPQHF.

The CDR3 DNA is TGTGCCAGCAGCCGAGACCCCGACAGGGGTGAGCAGTTCTTC. Its protein product is CASSRDPDRGEQFF. The V call is TRBV7-8, the J call TRBJ2-1; 8 bases match TRBD1. The germline V gene encodes CDR1 SGHVS and CDR2 FQNEAQ. The CDR3 covers 14 residues. Trimming removed 5 bases from V and 9 bases from J; junction bases left unmatched: 9.

V gene TRBV3-1 (or the pseudogene TRBV3-2) combines with J gene TRBJ1-2; D call uncertain. The CDR3 is 17 residues long. The V and J ends lost 0 bases and 1 base respectively, with 15 bases between them. The germline CDR1 and CDR2 sequences are LGHDT and YNNKEL (reference sequence). The CDR3 loop reads CASSQENRAHHNYGYTF. DNA of the CDR3: TGTGCCAGCAGCCAAGAGAATAGGGCCCACCATAACTATGGCTACACCTTC.

The J gene is TRBJ2-1, the V gene TRBV7-2; the D gene could be TRBD1 or TRBD2 (5 bases each). Trimming stripped 0 bases from V and 4 bases from J, with 7 bases between. This CDR3 has 14 residues. The germline V gene has CDR1 SGHTA and CDR2 FQGNSA. CDR3 coding DNA: TGTGCCAGCAGCTTAGCGGGGGAGTACAATGAGCAGTTCTTC. Its protein is CASSLAGEYNEQFF. Full variable domain (missing parts from reference TRBV7-2 and TRBJ2-1): GAGVSQSPSNKVTEKGKDVELRCDPISGHTALYWYRQSLGQGLEFLIYFQGNSAPDKSGLPSDRFSAERTGGSVSTLTIQRTQQEDSAVYLCASSLAGEYNEQFFGPGTRLTVL.

The chain carries TRBV24-1 and TRBJ2-7; TRBD1 matches at 12 bases. Germline CDR1 is KGHDR and CDR2 is SFDVKD. The CDR3 contains 15 residues. The ends lost 3 bases at V and 5 bases at J; junction bases unmatched: 4. CDR3 sequence: CATSDGGQGADEQYF. The CDR3 nucleotides read TGTGCCACCAGTGATGGGGGACAGGGGGCAGACGAGCAGTACTTC.

This clone was seen a single time. This chain connects TRBV3-1 (or the pseudogene TRBV3-2) to TRBJ2-1, with TRBD1 matching over 10 bases. The germline V gene encodes CDR1 LGHDT and CDR2 YNNKEL (reference sequence). V gave up 4 bases and J gave up 9 bases; unmatched junction bases: 0. This CDR3 contains 12 residues. This CDR3 is CASSRQGAEQFF. In DNA, the CDR3 is TGTGCCAGCAGCCGACAGGGGGCTGAGCAGTTCTTC.

The V call is TRBV12-5, the J call TRBJ2-3; 9 bases line up with TRBD2. The V gene's germline CDR1 is LGHNT and CDR2 FRNRAP. V dropped 1 base and J dropped 2; count of bases not matched to a gene: 4. CDR3 size: 16 residues. CDR3 loop: CASGLGTSGFTDTQYF. The CDR3 DNA is TGTGCTAGTGGTTTGGGAACTAGCGGGTTCACAGATACGCAGTATTTT. Looking up the rest from reference TRBV12-5 and TRBJ2-3 gives the full variable domain: DARVTQTPRHKVTEMGQEVTMRCQPILGHNTVFWYRQTMMQGLELLAYFRNRAPLDDSGMPKDRFSAEMPDATLATLKIQPSEPRDSAVYFCASGLGTSGFTDTQYFGPGTRLTVL.

The chain has TRBV18 and TRBJ1-5, with 7 bases identical to TRBD1. The V and J ends lost 1 base and 1 base, in that order; junction bases with no gene match: 13. The CDR3 runs 19 residues. Germline lookup yields CDR1 KGHSH and CDR2 LQKENI. CDR3 sequence (DNA): TGTGCCAGCTCACCACTTTCGCTTGAGGGGGCTCTAAGCAATCAGCCCCAGCATTTT. This sequence encodes CASSPLSLEGALSNQPQHF.

The rearrangement uses TRBV7-2 and TRBJ1-5, with TRBD1 identical over 9 bases. The CDR3 contains 17 residues. Trimming at V came to 5 bases and at J to 0 bases, leaving 8 bases not matched to a gene. Germline V CDR1 and CDR2: SGHTA, FQGNSA. CDR3 in amino acids: CASSPVGTGYSNQPQHF. In nucleotides, the CDR3 is TGTGCCAGCAGCCCAGTCGGGACAGGGTATAGCAATCAGCCCCAGCATTTT.

The chain couples TRBV7-2 to TRBJ2-2; 9 positions agree with TRBD2. Trimming at V came to 7 bases and at J to 6 bases, leaving 9 bases not matched to a gene. The CDR3 sequence is 15 residues long. Germline CDR1 reads SGHTA; CDR2 reads FQGNSA. The CDR3 DNA reads as TGTGCCAGCAAATCGGCGGGGGGGGATCCCGGGGAGCTGTTTTTT. As protein: CASKSAGGDPGELFF. Full variable domain (missing parts from reference TRBV7-2 and TRBJ2-2): GAGVSQSPSNKVTEKGKDVELRCDPISGHTALYWYRQSLGQGLEFLIYFQGNSAPDKSGLPSDRFSAERTGGSVSTLTIQRTQQEDSAVYLCASKSAGGDPGELFFGEGSRLTVL.

This rearrangement joins TRBV5-1 to TRBJ2-1; D not certain. V was pared by 0 bases and J by 7 bases, with 8 bases between. The germline V gene has CDR1 SGHRS and CDR2 YFSETQ. The CDR3 loop spans 13 amino acids. The CDR3 region is CASSLGPENEQFF. CDR3 nucleotides: TGCGCCAGCAGCTTGGGTCCGGAGAATGAGCAGTTCTTC.

The count of this clone is one. The gene calls are TRBV29-1 and TRBJ2-6; D not certain. This CDR3 is 16 amino acids long. Germline V gene sequence: CDR1 SQVTM, CDR2 ANQGSEA. The germline V and J ends were trimmed by 4 bases and 1 base, with 14 bases remaining between them. CDR3 sequence reads: CSVVEYGRSGANVLTF. The CDR3 DNA follows: TGCAGCGTTGTAGAGTACGGTCGTTCTGGGGCCAACGTCCTGACTTTC. The whole variable domain, filled in from reference TRBV29-1 and TRBJ2-6, reads SAVISQKPSRDICQRGTSLTIQCQVDSQVTMMFWYRQQPGQSLTLIATANQGSEATYESGFVIDKFPISRPNLTFSTLTVSNMSPEDSSIYLCSVVEYGRSGANVLTFGAGSRLTVL.

The V call is TRBV20-1, the J call TRBJ2-7, with TRBD1 as a possible D gene (5 bases). The V end lost 6 bases, the J end lost 6 bases, and 12 bases lay between the germline ends. Germline CDR1 and CDR2: DFQATT and SNEGSKA (reference sequence). The CDR3 has 11 residues. CDR3 coding DNA: TGCAGTGCGTTAGACAGTTCCGAGCAGTACTTC. Residues: CSALDSSEQYF.

V usage is TRBV19 and J usage is TRBJ1-1; 7 nucleotides align to TRBD1. Per the germline V gene, CDR1 is LNHDA and CDR2 is SQIVND (reference sequence). CDR3 length: 13 amino acids. Trimming at V came to 7 bases and at J to 5 bases, leaving 7 bases not matched to a gene. DNA of the CDR3: TGTGCCAGTATGTGGACAGGAGGGACTGAAGCTTTCTTT. Translating gives CASMWTGGTEAFF.

V usage is TRBV9 and J usage is TRBJ1-5; no firm D call. The germline gives CDR1 SGDLS, CDR2 YYNGEE. This CDR3 has 15 residues. V lost 0 bases to trimming and J lost 6 bases, with 13 bases between them. The CDR3 coding sequence is TGTGCCAGCAGCGTAGGGGGAGGATCCGGTCAGCCCCAGCATTTT. Its translation: CASSVGGGSGQPQHF. The full variable domain, completed using reference TRBV9 and TRBJ1-5, is DSGVTQTPKHLITATGQRVTLRCSPRSGDLSVYWYQQSLDQGLQFLIQYYNGEERAKGNILERFSAQQFPDLHSELNLSSLELGDSALYFCASSVGGGSGQPQHFGDGTRLSIL.